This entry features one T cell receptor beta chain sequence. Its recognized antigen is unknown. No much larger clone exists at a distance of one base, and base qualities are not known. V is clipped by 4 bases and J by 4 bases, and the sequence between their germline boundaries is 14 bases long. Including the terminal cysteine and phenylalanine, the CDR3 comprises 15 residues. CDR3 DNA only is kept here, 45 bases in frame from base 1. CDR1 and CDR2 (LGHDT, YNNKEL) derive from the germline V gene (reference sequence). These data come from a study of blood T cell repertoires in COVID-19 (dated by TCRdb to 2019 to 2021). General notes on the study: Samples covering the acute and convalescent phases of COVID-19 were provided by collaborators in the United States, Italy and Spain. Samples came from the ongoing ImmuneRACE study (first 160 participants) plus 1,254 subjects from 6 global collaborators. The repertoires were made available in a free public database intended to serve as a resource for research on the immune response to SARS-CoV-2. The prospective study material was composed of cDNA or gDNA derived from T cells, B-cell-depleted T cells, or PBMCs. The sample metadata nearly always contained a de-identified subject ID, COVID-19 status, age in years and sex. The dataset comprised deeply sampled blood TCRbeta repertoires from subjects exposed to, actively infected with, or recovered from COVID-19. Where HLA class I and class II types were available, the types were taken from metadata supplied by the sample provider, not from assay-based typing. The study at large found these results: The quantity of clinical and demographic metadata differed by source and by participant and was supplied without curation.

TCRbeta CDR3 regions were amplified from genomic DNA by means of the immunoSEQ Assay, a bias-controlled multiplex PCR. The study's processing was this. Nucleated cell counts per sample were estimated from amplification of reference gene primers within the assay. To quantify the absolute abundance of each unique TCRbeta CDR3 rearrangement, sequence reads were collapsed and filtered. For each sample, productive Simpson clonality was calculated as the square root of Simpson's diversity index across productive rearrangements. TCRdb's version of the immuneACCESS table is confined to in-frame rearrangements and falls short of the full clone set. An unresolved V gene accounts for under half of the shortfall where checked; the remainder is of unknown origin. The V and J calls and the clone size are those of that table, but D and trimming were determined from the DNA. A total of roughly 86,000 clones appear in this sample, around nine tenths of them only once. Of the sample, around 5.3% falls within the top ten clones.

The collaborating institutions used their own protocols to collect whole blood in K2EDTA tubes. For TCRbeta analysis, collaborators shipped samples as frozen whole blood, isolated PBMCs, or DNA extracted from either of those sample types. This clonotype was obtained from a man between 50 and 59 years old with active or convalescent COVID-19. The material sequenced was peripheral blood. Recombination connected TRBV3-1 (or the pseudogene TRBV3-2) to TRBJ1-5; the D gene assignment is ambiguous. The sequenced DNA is TGTGCCAGCAGCCGAACCCTCTCGGGGAATCAGCCCCAGCATTTT. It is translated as CASSRTLSGNQPQHF.